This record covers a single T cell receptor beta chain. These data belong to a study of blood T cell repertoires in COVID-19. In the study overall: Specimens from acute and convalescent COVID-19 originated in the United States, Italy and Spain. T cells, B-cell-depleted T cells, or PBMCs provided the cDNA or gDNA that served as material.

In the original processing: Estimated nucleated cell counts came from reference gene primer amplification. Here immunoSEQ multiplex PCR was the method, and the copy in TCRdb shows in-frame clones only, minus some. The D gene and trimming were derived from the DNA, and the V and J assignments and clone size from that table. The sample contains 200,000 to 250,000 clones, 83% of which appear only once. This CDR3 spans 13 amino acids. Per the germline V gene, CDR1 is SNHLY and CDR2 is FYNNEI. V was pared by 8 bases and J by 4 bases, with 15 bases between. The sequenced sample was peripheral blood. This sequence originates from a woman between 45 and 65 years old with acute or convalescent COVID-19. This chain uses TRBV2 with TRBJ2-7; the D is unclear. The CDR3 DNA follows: TGTGCCAGCCATTATGACACCAGTTACGAGCAGTACTTC. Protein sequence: CASHYDTSYEQYF. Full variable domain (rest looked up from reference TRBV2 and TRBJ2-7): EPEVTQTPSHQVTQMGQEVILRCVPISNHLYFYWYRQILGQKVEFLVSFYNNEISEKSEIFDDQFSVERPDGSNFTLKIRSTKLEDSAMYFCASHYDTSYEQYFGPGTRLTVT.